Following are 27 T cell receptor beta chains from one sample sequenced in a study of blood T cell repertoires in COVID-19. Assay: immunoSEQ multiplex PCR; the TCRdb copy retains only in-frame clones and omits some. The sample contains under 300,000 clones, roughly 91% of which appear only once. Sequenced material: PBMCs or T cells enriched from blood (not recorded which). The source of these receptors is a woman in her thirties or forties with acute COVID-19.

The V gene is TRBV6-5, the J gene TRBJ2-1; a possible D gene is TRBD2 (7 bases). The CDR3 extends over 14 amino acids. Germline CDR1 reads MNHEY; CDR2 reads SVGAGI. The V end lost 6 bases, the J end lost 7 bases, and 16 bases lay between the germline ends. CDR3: CASRGGALGNEQFF. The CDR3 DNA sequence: TGTGCCAGCAGGGGGGGGGCCCTCGGGAATGAGCAGTTCTTC.

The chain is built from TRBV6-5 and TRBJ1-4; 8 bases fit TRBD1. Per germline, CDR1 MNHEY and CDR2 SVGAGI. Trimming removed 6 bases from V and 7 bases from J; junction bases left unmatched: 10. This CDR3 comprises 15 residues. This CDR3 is CASRPIQGVSEKLFF. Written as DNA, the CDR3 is TGTGCCAGCAGACCCATACAGGGGGTTTCTGAAAAACTGTTTTTT.

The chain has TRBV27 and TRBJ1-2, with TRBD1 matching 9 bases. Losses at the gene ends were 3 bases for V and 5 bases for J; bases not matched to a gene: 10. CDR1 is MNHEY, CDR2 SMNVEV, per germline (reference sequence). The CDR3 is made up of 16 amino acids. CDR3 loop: CASSFRGQGLGYGYTF. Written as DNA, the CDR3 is TGTGCCAGCAGTTTTCGGGGACAGGGTCTTGGTTATGGCTACACCTTC.

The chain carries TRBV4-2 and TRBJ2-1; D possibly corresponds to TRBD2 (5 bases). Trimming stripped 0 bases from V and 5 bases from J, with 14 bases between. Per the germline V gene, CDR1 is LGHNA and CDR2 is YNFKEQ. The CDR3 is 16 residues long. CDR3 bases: TGTGCCAGCAGCCAAGATCCGCTAGGAGGTCACAATGAGCAGTTCTTC. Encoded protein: CASSQDPLGGHNEQFF.

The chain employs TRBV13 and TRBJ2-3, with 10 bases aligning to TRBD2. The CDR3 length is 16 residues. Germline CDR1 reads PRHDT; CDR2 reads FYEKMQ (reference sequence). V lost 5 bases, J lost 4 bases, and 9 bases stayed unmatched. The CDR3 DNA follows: TGTGCCAGCAGCCGGTCAGCGGGGGGGCTCCCAGATACGCAGTATTTT. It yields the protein CASSRSAGGLPDTQYF.

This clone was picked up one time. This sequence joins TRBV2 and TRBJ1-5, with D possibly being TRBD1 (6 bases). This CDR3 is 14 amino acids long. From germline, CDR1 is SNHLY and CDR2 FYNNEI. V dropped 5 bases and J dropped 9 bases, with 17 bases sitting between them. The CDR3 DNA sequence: TGTGCCAGCAGTCAACTAACAGGGATGCGGCCCCAGCATTTT. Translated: CASSQLTGMRPQHF.

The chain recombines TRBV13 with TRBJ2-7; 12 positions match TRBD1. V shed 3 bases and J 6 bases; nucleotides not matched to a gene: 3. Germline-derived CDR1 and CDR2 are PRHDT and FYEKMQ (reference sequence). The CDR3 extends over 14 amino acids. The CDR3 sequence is CASSFGTGGSEQYF. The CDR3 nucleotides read TGTGCCAGCAGCTTCGGGACAGGGGGCAGCGAGCAGTACTTC.

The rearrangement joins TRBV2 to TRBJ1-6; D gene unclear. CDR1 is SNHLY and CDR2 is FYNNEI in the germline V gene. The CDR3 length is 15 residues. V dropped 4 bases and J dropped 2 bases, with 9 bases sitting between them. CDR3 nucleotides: TGTGCCAGCAGTGCTGAGGTTACCTATAATTCACCCCTCCACTTT. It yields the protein CASSAEVTYNSPLHF.

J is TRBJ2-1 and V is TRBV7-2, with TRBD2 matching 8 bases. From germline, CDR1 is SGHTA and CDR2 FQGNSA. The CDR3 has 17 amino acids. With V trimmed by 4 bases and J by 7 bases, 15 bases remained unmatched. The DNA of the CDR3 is TGTGCCAGCAGCTGGGGGAAAGGGGGACTAGTGATTAATGAGCAGTTCTTC. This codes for CASSWGKGGLVINEQFF.

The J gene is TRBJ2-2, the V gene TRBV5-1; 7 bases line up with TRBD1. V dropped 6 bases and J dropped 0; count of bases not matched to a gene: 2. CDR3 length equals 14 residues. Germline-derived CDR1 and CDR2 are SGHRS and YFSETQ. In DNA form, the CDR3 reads TGCGCCAGCACGACAGGGACGAACACCGGGGAGCTGTTTTTT. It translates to CASTTGTNTGELFF.

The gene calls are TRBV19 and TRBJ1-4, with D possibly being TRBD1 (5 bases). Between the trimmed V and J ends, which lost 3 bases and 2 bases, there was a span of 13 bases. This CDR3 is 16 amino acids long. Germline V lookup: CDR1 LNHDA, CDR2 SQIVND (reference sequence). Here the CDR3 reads CASSIQAGWTNEKLFF. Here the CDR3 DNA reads TGTGCCAGTAGTATCCAGGCAGGGTGGACTAATGAAAAACTGTTTTTT.

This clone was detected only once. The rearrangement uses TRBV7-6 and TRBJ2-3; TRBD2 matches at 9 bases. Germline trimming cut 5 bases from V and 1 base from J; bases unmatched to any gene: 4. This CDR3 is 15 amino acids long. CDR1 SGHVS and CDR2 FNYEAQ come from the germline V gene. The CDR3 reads CASSRPSGGTDTQYF. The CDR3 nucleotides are TGTGCCAGCAGCAGACCTAGCGGGGGCACAGATACGCAGTATTTT.

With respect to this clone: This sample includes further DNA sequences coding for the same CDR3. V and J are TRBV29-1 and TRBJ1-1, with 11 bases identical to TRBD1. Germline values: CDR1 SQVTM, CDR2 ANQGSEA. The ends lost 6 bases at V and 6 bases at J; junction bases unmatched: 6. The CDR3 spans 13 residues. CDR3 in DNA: TGCAGCGTAGTGGGACAGGGGGGGGCTGAAGCTTTCTTT. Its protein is CSVVGQGGAEAFF. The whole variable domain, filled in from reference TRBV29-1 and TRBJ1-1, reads SAVISQKPSRDICQRGTSLTIQCQVDSQVTMMFWYRQQPGQSLTLIATANQGSEATYESGFVIDKFPISRPNLTFSTLTVSNMSPEDSSIYLCSVVGQGGAEAFFGQGTRLTVV.

The CDR3 region has the DNA TGCAGCGCCCGAGGGACAGGGGGCGAGGGCTACACCTTC. It codes for CSARGTGGEGYTF. The chain employs TRBV29-1 and TRBJ1-2; 12 nucleotides align to TRBD1. The CDR3 spans 13 residues. J gave up 8 bases and V 7 bases, and 8 bases lay outside the gene matches. Germline loops: CDR1 SQVTM, CDR2 ANQGSEA.

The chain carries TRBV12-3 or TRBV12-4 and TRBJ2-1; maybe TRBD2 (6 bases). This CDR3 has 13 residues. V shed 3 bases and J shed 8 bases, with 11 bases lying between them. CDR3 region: CASSLGTYDEQFF. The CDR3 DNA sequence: TGTGCCAGCAGTTTGGGGACTTACGATGAGCAGTTCTTC.

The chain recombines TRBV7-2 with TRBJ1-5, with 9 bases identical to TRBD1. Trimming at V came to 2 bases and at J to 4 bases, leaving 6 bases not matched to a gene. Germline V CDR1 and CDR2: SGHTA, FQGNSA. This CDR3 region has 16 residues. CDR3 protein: CASSLSDRGGNQPQHF. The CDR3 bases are TGTGCCAGCAGCTTATCGGACAGGGGTGGGAATCAGCCCCAGCATTTT. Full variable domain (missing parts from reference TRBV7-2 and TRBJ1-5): GAGVSQSPSNKVTEKGKDVELRCDPISGHTALYWYRQSLGQGLEFLIYFQGNSAPDKSGLPSDRFSAERTGGSVSTLTIQRTQQEDSAVYLCASSLSDRGGNQPQHFGDGTRLSIL.

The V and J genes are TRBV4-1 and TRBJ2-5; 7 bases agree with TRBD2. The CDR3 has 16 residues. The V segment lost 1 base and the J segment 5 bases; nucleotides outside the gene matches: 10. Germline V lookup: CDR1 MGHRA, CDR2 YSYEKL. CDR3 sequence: CASSQVGGGRGETQYF. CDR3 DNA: TGCGCCAGCAGCCAAGTTGGCGGGGGTCGGGGGGAGACCCAGTACTTC.

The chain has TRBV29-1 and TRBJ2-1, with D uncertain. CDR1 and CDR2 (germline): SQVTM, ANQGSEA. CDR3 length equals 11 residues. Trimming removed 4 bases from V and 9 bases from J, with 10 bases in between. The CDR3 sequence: CSVGSAGEQFF. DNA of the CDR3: TGCAGCGTTGGATCAGCAGGTGAGCAGTTCTTC.

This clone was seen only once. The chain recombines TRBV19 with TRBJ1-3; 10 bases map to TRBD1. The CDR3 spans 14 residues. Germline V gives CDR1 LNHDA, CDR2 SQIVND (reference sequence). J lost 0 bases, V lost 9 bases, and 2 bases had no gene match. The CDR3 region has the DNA TGTGCCAGCCGGGACAGGGGCTCTGGAAACACCATATATTTT. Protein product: CASRDRGSGNTIYF. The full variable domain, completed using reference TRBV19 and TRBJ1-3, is DGGITQSPKYLFRKEGQNVTLSCEQNLNHDAMYWYRQDPGQGLRLIYYSQIVNDFQKGDIAEGYSVSREKKESFPLTVTSAQKNPTAFYLCASRDRGSGNTIYFGEGSWLTVV.

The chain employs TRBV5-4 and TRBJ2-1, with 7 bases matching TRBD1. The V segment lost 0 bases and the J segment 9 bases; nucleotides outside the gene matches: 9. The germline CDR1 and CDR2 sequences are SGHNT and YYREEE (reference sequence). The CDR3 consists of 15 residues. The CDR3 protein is CASSLASQGVGEQFF. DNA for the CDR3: TGTGCCAGCAGCTTGGCATCGCAGGGGGTCGGTGAGCAGTTCTTC.

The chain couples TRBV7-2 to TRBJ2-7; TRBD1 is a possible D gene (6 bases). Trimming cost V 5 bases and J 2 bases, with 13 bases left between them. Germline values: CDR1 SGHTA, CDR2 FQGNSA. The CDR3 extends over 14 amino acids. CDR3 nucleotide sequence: TGTGCCAGCAGCCCTAGCAGGACAGCCTACGAGCAGTACTTC. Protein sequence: CASSPSRTAYEQYF.

For the CDR3, the DNA is TGTGCCAGCAGCCAAGCACCTAGAATGAGTTCCTACGAGCAGTACTTC. Amino acids: CASSQAPRMSSYEQYF. This chain joins TRBV4-2 and TRBJ2-7; D unclear. Germline V lookup: CDR1 LGHNA, CDR2 YNFKEQ. The CDR3 loop spans 16 amino acids. V was shortened by 1 base and J by 1 base, with 14 bases between the two germline ends.

DNA for the CDR3: TGTGCCAGCAGTGACAGGGCCTATAGCAATCAGCCCCAGCATTTT. It translates to CASSDRAYSNQPQHF. V and J are TRBV6-1 and TRBJ1-5; possible D gene TRBD1, 5 bases. The CDR3 is made up of 15 amino acids. V dropped 3 bases and J dropped 0 bases, with 9 bases sitting between them. The germline gives CDR1 MNHNS, CDR2 SASEGT.

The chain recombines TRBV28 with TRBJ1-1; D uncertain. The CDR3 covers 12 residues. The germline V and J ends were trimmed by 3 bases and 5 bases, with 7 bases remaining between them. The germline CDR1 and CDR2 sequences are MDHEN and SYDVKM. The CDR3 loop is CASSLVRTEAFF. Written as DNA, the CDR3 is TGTGCCAGCAGTTTGGTTCGGACTGAAGCTTTCTTT.

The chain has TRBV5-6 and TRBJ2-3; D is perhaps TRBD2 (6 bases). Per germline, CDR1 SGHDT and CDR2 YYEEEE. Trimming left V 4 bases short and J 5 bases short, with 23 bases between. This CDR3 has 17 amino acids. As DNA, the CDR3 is TGTGCCAGCAGCCCGCCTTCTCTGGGGCTCGGGGGAGATACGCAGTATTTT. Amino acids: CASSPPSLGLGGDTQYF.

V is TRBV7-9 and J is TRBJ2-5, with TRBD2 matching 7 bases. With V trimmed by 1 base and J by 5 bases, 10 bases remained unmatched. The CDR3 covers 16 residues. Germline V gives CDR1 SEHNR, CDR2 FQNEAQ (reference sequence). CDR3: CASSLGRLASSETQYF. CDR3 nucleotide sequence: TGTGCCAGCAGCTTAGGGCGACTAGCTTCTTCGGAGACCCAGTACTTC.

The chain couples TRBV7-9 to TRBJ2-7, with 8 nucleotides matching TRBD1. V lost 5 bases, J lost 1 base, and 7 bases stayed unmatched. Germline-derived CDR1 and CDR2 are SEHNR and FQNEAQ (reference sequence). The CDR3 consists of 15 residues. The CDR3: CASSRRTGYSYEQYF. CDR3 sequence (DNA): TGTGCCAGCAGCCGACGGACAGGGTATTCCTACGAGCAGTACTTC.